This passage covers 13 T cell receptor beta chains from one sample sequenced in a study of control samples from healthy donors and cancer patients. TCRdb keeps only in-frame clones here, not all; method: immunoSEQ multiplex PCR. The data show about 140,000 clones, about 90% seen once. The sample consisted of blood. All receptors derive from a man aged 18 to 29 in good health.

The rearrangement links TRBV24-1 to TRBJ1-2; perhaps TRBD1 as D (6 bases). This CDR3 spans 13 amino acids. Germline CDR1 and CDR2: KGHDR and SFDVKD. V lost 9 bases to trimming and J lost 10 bases, with 20 bases between them. This CDR3 is CATAGDPLIDYTF. The CDR3 region has the DNA TGTGCCACCGCAGGGGACCCTCTTATTGACTACACCTTC.

This chain connects TRBV11-1 to TRBJ1-4; 7 positions match TRBD1. J was trimmed by 4 bases and V by 2 bases; bases with no gene match: 4. The CDR3 covers 15 residues. The germline CDR1 and CDR2 sequences are SGHAT and FQDESV (reference sequence). The CDR3 coding sequence is TGTGCCAGCAGCTTAACAGGGGCAATTAATGAAAAACTGTTTTTT. As protein: CASSLTGAINEKLFF.

The rearrangement uses TRBV6-5 and TRBJ2-1, with 7 positions matching TRBD2. In germline, CDR1 is MNHEY, CDR2 SVGAGI. The junction had 4 bases not matched to a gene; V was cut back by 2 bases and J by 15 bases. This CDR3 spans 11 amino acids. The CDR3 DNA is TGTGCCAGCAGTTACCGGGACTACTTGTTCTTC. Residues: CASSYRDYLFF.

The table lists this clone with a count of one. The chain is built from TRBV4-1 and TRBJ2-5; D assignment may be TRBD1 or TRBD2 (5 bases each). Per germline, CDR1 MGHRA and CDR2 YSYEKL. The V end lost 0 bases, the J end lost 4 bases, and 12 bases lay between the germline ends. The CDR3 extends over 15 amino acids. The CDR3: CASSQENKGTETQYF. The CDR3, as DNA: TGCGCCAGCAGCCAAGAGAATAAGGGGACAGAGACCCAGTACTTC.

The gene calls are TRBV25-1 and TRBJ1-2; D call uncertain. With 3 bases removed from V and 8 bases from J, the gap between germline ends came to 16 bases. Germline V gene lookup returns CDR1 MGHDK and CDR2 SYGVNS. This CDR3 contains 14 residues. This chain's CDR3 is CASSDFAVQAGYTF. CDR3 coding DNA: TGTGCCAGCAGTGATTTTGCGGTCCAGGCCGGCTACACCTTC.

V usage is TRBV7-9 and J usage is TRBJ1-1; a weak D match, TRBD1 (6 bases). The CDR3 sequence is 14 residues long. CDR1 and CDR2 (germline): SEHNR, FQNEAQ (reference sequence). V lost 5 bases and J lost 0, with 10 bases in between. The CDR3 loop reads CASSPTGMNTEAFF. In DNA, the CDR3 is TGTGCCAGCAGCCCGACAGGAATGAACACTGAAGCTTTCTTT. Looking up the rest from reference TRBV7-9 and TRBJ1-1 gives the full variable domain: DTGVSQNPRHKITKRGQNVTFRCDPISEHNRLYWYRQTLGQGPEFLTYFQNEAQLEKSRLLSDRFSAERPKGSFSTLEIQRTEQGDSAMYLCASSPTGMNTEAFFGQGTRLTVV.

V gene TRBV7-2 combines with J gene TRBJ2-7; 8 nucleotides align to TRBD2. This CDR3 has 14 residues. CDR1 is SGHTA, CDR2 FQGNSA, per germline. The V and J ends lost 1 base and 4 bases, in that order; junction bases with no gene match: 3. CDR3 in DNA: TGTGCCAGCAGCTTAGGACTAGCGAGTTACGAGCAGTACTTC. Translated, it gives CASSLGLASYEQYF.

The chain joins TRBV29-1 to TRBJ2-3, with D perhaps matching TRBD2 (6 bases). Trimming took off 4 bases at V and 0 bases at J, with 8 bases between the two ends. CDR1 is SQVTM, CDR2 ANQGSEA, per germline. There are 13 residues in the CDR3. The CDR3 DNA follows: TGCAGCGTTGTAGGGAGGAGCACAGATACGCAGTATTTT. Amino acids: CSVVGRSTDTQYF.

The chain employs TRBV28 and TRBJ1-1, with 7 bases identical to TRBD1. The CDR3 consists of 14 residues. The ends lost 5 bases at V and 1 base at J; junction bases unmatched: 4. Germline CDR1 is MDHEN and CDR2 is SYDVKM. The CDR3 DNA reads TGTGCCAGCAGTCGACAGGGTCGGAACACTGAAGCTTTCTTT. Amino acids: CASSRQGRNTEAFF.

This clone was recorded only once. This chain uses TRBV5-1 with TRBJ2-7; D possibly matches TRBD1 or TRBD2 (5 bases each). CDR3 length: 12 amino acids. CDR1 and CDR2 from the germline V gene are SGHRS and YFSETQ. The V and J ends lost 3 bases and 5 bases respectively, with 9 bases between them. CDR3 region: CASSSGRNEQYF. The DNA for the CDR3 is TGCGCCAGCAGCTCAGGGAGAAACGAGCAGTACTTC.

J is TRBJ1-2 and V is TRBV3-1 (or the pseudogene TRBV3-2); TRBD1 agrees at 12 bases. From germline, CDR1 is LGHDT and CDR2 YNNKEL (reference sequence). V lost 4 bases to trimming and J lost 8 bases; unmatched junction nucleotides: 8. The CDR3 is 15 residues long. For the CDR3, the DNA is TGTGCCAGCAGCCTCCGGGACAGGGGGCTGAGCGGCTACACCTTC. It yields the protein CASSLRDRGLSGYTF.

The chain employs TRBV7-8 and TRBJ1-4; D possibly corresponds to TRBD1 (6 bases). The CDR3 contains 15 residues. V was cut by 5 bases and J by 7 bases, with 17 bases left in between. Germline CDR1 SGHVS, CDR2 FQNEAQ. Written as DNA, the CDR3 is TGTGCCAGCAGCGAAAACAGGGTTGGGGGTGAAAAACTGTTTTTT. Amino acids: CASSENRVGGEKLFF. Supplemented by reference TRBV7-8 and TRBJ1-4, the full variable domain reads GAGVSQSPRYKVAKRGQDVALRCDPISGHVSLFWYQQALGQGPEFLTYFQNEAQLDKSGLPSDRFFAERPEGSVSTLKIQRTQQEDSAVYLCASSENRVGGEKLFFGSGTQLSVL.

V and J are TRBV3-1 (or the pseudogene TRBV3-2) and TRBJ2-5, with D unclear. CDR1 is LGHDT and CDR2 is YNNKEL in the germline V gene (reference sequence). This CDR3 spans 17 amino acids. Trimming removed 1 base at V and 0 bases at J, with 15 bases between. CDR3 nucleotide sequence: TGTGCCAGCAGCCAAGTAGCCGGCAGCTCGTACCAAGAGACCCAGTACTTC. This encodes CASSQVAGSSYQETQYF.